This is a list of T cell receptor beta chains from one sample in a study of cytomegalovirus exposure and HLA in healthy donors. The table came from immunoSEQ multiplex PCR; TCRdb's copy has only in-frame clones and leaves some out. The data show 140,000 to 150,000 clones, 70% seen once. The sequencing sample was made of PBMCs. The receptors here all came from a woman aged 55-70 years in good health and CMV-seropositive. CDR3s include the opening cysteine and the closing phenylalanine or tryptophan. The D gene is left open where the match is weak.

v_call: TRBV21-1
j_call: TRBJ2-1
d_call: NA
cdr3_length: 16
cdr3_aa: CASSTPGLAGSHEQFF

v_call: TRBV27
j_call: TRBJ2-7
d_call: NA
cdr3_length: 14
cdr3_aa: CASSPRVSFGEQYF

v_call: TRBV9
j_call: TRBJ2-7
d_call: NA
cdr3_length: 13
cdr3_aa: CASSGGPSYEQYF

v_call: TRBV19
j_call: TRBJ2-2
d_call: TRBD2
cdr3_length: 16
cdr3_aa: CASSLLAERDTGELFF

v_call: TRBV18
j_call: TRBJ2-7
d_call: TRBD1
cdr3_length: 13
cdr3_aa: CASSPGTVGEQYF

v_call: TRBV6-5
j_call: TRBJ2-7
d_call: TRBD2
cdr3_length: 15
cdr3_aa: CASSPRPSGSYEQYF

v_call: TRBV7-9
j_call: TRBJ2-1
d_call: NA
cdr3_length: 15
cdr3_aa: CASSLRGANRNEQFF

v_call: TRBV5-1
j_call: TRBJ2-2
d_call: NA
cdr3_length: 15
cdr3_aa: CASSPGGTPTGELFF

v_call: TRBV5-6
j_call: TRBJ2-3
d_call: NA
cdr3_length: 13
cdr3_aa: CASSYSSTDTQYF

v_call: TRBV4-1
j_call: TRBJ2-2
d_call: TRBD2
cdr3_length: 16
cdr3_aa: CASSQLLSGTGGELFF

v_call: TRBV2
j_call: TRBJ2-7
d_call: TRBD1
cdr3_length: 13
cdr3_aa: CASGTAQSYEQYF

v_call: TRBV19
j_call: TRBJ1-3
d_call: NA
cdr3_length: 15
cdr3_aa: CASSMDSLSGNTIYF

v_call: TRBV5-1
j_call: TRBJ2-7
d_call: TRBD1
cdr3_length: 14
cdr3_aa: CASSLSGTGVEQYF

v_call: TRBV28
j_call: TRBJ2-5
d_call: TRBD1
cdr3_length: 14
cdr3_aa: CASSRPTGVETQYF

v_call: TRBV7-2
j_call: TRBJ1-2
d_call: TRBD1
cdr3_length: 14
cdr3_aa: CASSPRQGPSGYTF

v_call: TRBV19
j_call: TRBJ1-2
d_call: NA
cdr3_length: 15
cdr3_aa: CASSMSGSANYGYTF

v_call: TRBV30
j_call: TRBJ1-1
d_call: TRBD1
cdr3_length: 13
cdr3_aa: CAWSGQGEGEAFF

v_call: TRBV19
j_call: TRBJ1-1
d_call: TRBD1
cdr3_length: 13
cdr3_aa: CASQDRLNTEAFF

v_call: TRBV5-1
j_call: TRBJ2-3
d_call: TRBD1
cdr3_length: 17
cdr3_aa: CASSLDLPGQSTDTQYF

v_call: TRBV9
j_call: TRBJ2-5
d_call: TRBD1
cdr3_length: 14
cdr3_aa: CASSVRDREETQYF

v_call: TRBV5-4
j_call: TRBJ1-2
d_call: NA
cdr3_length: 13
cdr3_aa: CASSLTANYGYTF

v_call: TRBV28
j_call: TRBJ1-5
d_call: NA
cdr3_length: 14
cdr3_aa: CASTIRLRNQPQHF

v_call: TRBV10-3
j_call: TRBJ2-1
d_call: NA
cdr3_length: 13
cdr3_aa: CAISRGAGNEQFF

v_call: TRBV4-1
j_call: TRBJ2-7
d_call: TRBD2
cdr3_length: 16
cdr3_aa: CASSQSRASGNYEQYF

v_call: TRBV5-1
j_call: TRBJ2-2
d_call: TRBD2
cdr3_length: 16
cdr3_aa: CASSSLAGGNTGELFF

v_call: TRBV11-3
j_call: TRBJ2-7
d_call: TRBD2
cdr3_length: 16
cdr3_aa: CASSPGSSGRVYEQYF

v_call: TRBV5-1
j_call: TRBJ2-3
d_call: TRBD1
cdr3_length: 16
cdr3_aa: CASSPIPTGSTDTQYF

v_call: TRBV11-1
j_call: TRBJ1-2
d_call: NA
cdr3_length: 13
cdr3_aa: CASSLRAGEGYTF

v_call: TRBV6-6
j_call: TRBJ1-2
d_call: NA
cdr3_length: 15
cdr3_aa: CASSYAGVFNYGYTF